The 24 T cell receptor beta chains reported below all come from one sample, sequenced in a study of shared clonotypes between healthy human individuals. Measured with immunoSEQ multiplex PCR; TCRdb has only the in-frame clones, and not every one. The sample shows about 700,000 clones, about 74% of them seen only once. Sequenced: memory CD4+ T cells sorted from blood. The subset was: CD45RA-negative fraction. The receptors stem from a woman in her 30s in good health.

This clone has only a few counts. Other nucleotide sequences in the sample specify the same CDR3. CDR3: CASSVGRGDYGYTF. The CDR3 bases are TGTGCCAGCAGCGTAGGCAGGGGAGACTATGGCTACACCTTC. The chain employs TRBV9 and TRBJ1-2, with a weak D call TRBD1 (6 bases). Per the germline V gene, CDR1 is SGDLS and CDR2 is YYNGEE. This CDR3 comprises 14 residues. Trimming took off 0 bases at V and 3 bases at J, with 9 bases between the two ends.

Note on this clone: The junction and the germline gene differ at one end; a read error may be behind it. This chain uses TRBV7-9 with TRBJ2-1; D is unclear. Germline V gene sequence: CDR1 SEHNR, CDR2 FQNEAQ (reference sequence). There are 11 residues in the CDR3. CDR3: CASSSFNEQFF. The CDR3, as DNA: TGTGCCAGCAGCTCCTTCAATGAGCAGTTCTTC.

The genes are TRBV7-2 and TRBJ2-1, with a tentative D call TRBD1 (5 bases). The CDR3 loop spans 14 amino acids. CDR1 and CDR2 from the germline V gene are SGHTA and FQGNSA. V gave up 1 base and J gave up 6 bases, with 10 bases separating them. This CDR3 is CASSLVGHFNEQFF. In DNA, the CDR3 is TGTGCCAGCAGCTTAGTAGGACACTTCAATGAGCAGTTCTTC.

The chain recombines TRBV27 with TRBJ1-2; 9 positions match TRBD1. The CDR3 is made up of 14 amino acids. The germline gives CDR1 MNHEY, CDR2 SMNVEV (reference sequence). Trimming cost V 6 bases and J 4 bases; bases outside gene matches: 6. The CDR3, as DNA: TGTGCCAGCAGCCGGGACAGGGACCTCTATGGCTACACCTTC. Translation: CASSRDRDLYGYTF.

This clone was recorded a few times. Other DNA sequences in this sample translate to the same CDR3. The chain is built from TRBV28 and TRBJ2-5, with no clear D. This CDR3 is 13 amino acids long. CDR1 and CDR2 (germline): MDHEN, SYDVKM. Deletions cut 6 bases from V and 5 bases from J, with 13 bases between. This chain's CDR3 is CASSPPSVETQYF. CDR3 DNA sequence: TGTGCCAGCAGCCCCCCCAGTGTCGAGACCCAGTACTTC.

This chain joins TRBV4-2 and TRBJ2-4, with 9 bases lining up with TRBD2. The CDR3 spans 16 residues. Germline CDR1 is LGHNA and CDR2 is YNFKEQ. V was pared by 4 bases and J by 7 bases, with 11 bases of the junction left unmatched. Here the CDR3 reads CASSPRGSGSINIQYF. The CDR3 region has the DNA TGTGCCAGCAGCCCCCGGGGTAGCGGGAGTATCAACATTCAGTACTTC.

The V call is TRBV12-5, the J call TRBJ1-5; 7 bases align to TRBD1. With 7 bases clipped from V and 4 bases from J, the junction kept 4 bases outside the gene matches. CDR1 and CDR2 from the germline V gene are LGHNT and FRNRAP. The CDR3 covers 13 residues. Written as DNA, the CDR3 is TGTGCTAGTGCTACGACAGGGAATCAGCCCCAGCATTTT. Its translation: CASATTGNQPQHF.

This clone was counted only a few times. CDR3 amino acids: CASSYGSRVEQPQHF. CDR3 in DNA: TGTGCCAGCAGTTATGGGTCCAGGGTTGAACAGCCCCAGCATTTT. J is TRBJ1-5 and V is TRBV6-6; TRBD1 might be the D (5 bases). Germline V gene data show CDR1 as MNHNY and CDR2 as SVGAGI (reference sequence). Trimming left V 3 bases short and J 7 bases short, with 16 bases between. The CDR3 runs to 15 residues.

This chain connects TRBV18 to TRBJ2-1; a possible D gene is TRBD2 (7 bases). The CDR3 consists of 19 residues. V dropped 3 bases and J dropped 4 bases, with 25 bases sitting between them. Per germline, CDR1 KGHSH and CDR2 LQKENI. CDR3 protein: CASSPMGGGSMNPYNEQFF. In nucleotides, the CDR3 is TGTGCCAGCTCACCCATGGGCGGGGGCAGCATGAATCCTTACAATGAGCAGTTCTTC.

CDR3 DNA sequence: TGTGCCACGTCGAAGGGCCTTATTTCCTACGAGCAGTACTTC. This codes for CATSKGLISYEQYF. The V gene is TRBV10-3, the J gene TRBJ2-7; D call uncertain. Germline CDR1 and CDR2: ENHRY and SYGVKD. This CDR3 has 14 amino acids. V lost 10 bases to trimming and J lost 1 base, with 17 bases between them.

The V call is TRBV6-5, the J call TRBJ1-2; D is possibly TRBD1 (5 bases). Germline CDR1 is MNHEY and CDR2 is SVGAGI. The CDR3 spans 15 residues. V lost 0 bases and J lost 4, with 12 bases in between. The CDR3 DNA sequence: TGTGCCAGCAGTTACTCGACAGTTGCCGTCTATGGCTACACCTTC. As protein: CASSYSTVAVYGYTF.

This clone was detected many times. The chain uses TRBV7-9 and TRBJ2-1; D is unresolved. The CDR3 totals 16 residues. Germline V gene lookup returns CDR1 SEHNR and CDR2 FQNEAQ (reference sequence). Trimming cost V 5 bases and J 0 bases, with 14 bases left between them. CDR3 loop: CASSRRSLSSYNEQFF. The CDR3 coding sequence is TGTGCCAGCAGCCGGCGGTCGCTGAGCTCCTACAATGAGCAGTTCTTC.

A word on this clone: Other DNA sequences from this sample encode an identical CDR3 as well. The V and J genes are TRBV5-1 and TRBJ2-7; 9 bases are shared with TRBD1. Germline trimming cut 2 bases from V and 6 bases from J; bases unmatched to any gene: 3. The germline V gene has CDR1 SGHRS and CDR2 YFSETQ. This CDR3 has 13 amino acids. The CDR3 reads CASSLQGASEQYF. Written as DNA, the CDR3 is TGCGCCAGCAGCTTACAGGGGGCATCCGAGCAGTACTTC.

For this clone: Since a much larger clone is just one base distant, this may be a read error. V usage is TRBV13 and J usage is TRBJ2-3; D is unresolved. Germline V lookup: CDR1 PRHDT, CDR2 FYEKMQ (reference sequence). This CDR3 is built from 13 residues. V was trimmed by 5 bases and J by 0 bases, leaving 6 bases between them. CDR3 protein: CASSPVSTDTQYF. The CDR3 nucleotides read TGTGCCAGCAGCCCCGTTAGCACAGATACGCAGTATTTT.

The chain couples TRBV4-1 to TRBJ2-2, with 9 positions matching TRBD2. V shed 0 bases, J shed 4 bases, and the junction held 6 bases outside the gene matches. Germline V gene data show CDR1 as MGHRA and CDR2 as YSYEKL. The CDR3 consists of 17 residues. The CDR3 loop reads CASSQDRMREGTGELFF. The CDR3 region has the DNA TGCGCCAGCAGCCAAGATCGAATGCGGGAGGGCACCGGGGAGCTGTTTTTT.

Note on this clone: Other DNA sequences of this sample code for an identical CDR3. As DNA, the CDR3 is TGTGCCAGCAGTCACAGAGGGCCCACTGAAGCTTTCTTT. Its translation is CASSHRGPTEAFF. The gene calls are TRBV27 and TRBJ1-1; no firm D call. Trimming removed 5 bases from V and 4 bases from J, with 11 bases in between. The germline V gene has CDR1 MNHEY and CDR2 SMNVEV (reference sequence). The CDR3 extends over 13 amino acids.

A few counts support this clone. V is TRBV23-1 and J is TRBJ1-4, with no clear D. TRBV23-1 is noted as an ORF with a role that remains uncertain. This CDR3 spans 14 amino acids. The V end was cut by 0 bases, the J end by 8 bases, with 10 bases between. In DNA, the CDR3 is TGCGCCAGCAGTCAATCAGAGGAGGCCGAAAAACTGTTTTTT. It specifies CASSQSEEAEKLFF.

This clone was detected once. The chain employs TRBV28 and TRBJ2-7; tentatively, D is TRBD1 or TRBD2 (5 bases each). The V gene lost 6 bases and the J gene lost 5 bases, with 8 bases spanning the gap. The CDR3 covers 11 residues. Germline V CDR1 and CDR2: MDHEN, SYDVKM. The CDR3 coding sequence is TGTGCCAGCAGGAGGGGCGACGAGCAGTACTTC. This gives the protein CASRRGDEQYF.

The chain joins TRBV21-1 to TRBJ2-7; TRBD2 is taken as the D call from the table, unchecked against the DNA. TRBV21-1 is labeled a pseudogene. This CDR3 contains 16 residues. The CDR3 nucleotides read TGTGCCAGCAGCAAAGGGGGCGGGATAGAACCCTACGAGCAGTACTTC. Amino acids: CASSKGGGIEPYEQYF.

CDR3 region: CATVAVRSSYEQYF. In DNA, the CDR3 is TGTGCCACCGTAGCGGTCAGGAGCTCCTACGAGCAGTACTTC. This chain joins TRBV28 and TRBJ2-7; tentative D call: TRBD2 (6 bases). The V end lost 10 bases, the J end lost 0 bases, and 16 bases lay between the germline ends. This CDR3 has 14 residues. The V gene's germline CDR1 is MDHEN and CDR2 SYDVKM.

This clone appeared many times. The chain employs TRBV6-1 and TRBJ1-3; D unresolved. This CDR3 region has 13 residues. Germline V gene sequence: CDR1 MNHNS, CDR2 SASEGT. V was trimmed by 7 bases and J by 3 bases, leaving 10 bases between them. The CDR3 reads CASIRESGNTIYF. CDR3 sequence (DNA): TGTGCCAGCATTCGGGAGAGTGGAAACACCATATATTTT.

Points on this clone: Other DNA sequences within the sample encode an identical CDR3. The chain recombines TRBV5-1 with TRBJ1-5; the D gene is possibly TRBD1 (5 bases). V was trimmed by 7 bases and J by 5 bases, leaving 13 bases between them. This CDR3 spans 13 amino acids. CDR1 and CDR2 from the germline V gene are SGHRS and YFSETQ. The CDR3 DNA sequence: TGCGCCAGCCGGGACCGAGAGGATCAGCCCCAGCATTTT. It specifies CASRDREDQPQHF.

This clone came up a few times. The chain couples TRBV7-6 to TRBJ2-1; tentatively, D is TRBD2 (5 bases). V was clipped by 3 bases and J by 7 bases, with 13 bases between them. The CDR3 loop spans 14 amino acids. Germline V lookup: CDR1 SGHVS, CDR2 FNYEAQ. CDR3 in DNA: TGTGCCAGCAGCTTGGCTAGCAATCAAAATGAGCAGTTCTTC. This gives the protein CASSLASNQNEQFF.

The CDR3 protein is CAWSSGQGKNSPLHF. In DNA form, the CDR3 reads TGTGCCTGGAGTAGTGGACAGGGCAAGAATTCACCCCTCCACTTT. V and J are TRBV30 and TRBJ1-6; TRBD1 matches 8 bases. After removal of 2 bases from V and 7 bases from J, the junction contained 7 bases not matched to a gene. From germline, CDR1 is GTSNPN and CDR2 SVGIG (reference sequence). CDR3 length equals 15 residues.